The TCR beta chain described here comes from a study of shared clonotypes between healthy human individuals. Study-wide context: The study drew on two women and a few men aged 18 to 49 as donors. Study outcomes and limitations: Non-shared clonotypes had lower generation probabilities than clonotypes shared by all four sorted-subset donors. It was expected that sequencing depth would affect clonotype sharing among donors.

As handled by the study authors: Junction-only sequences without quality scores came from ImmunoSEQ, so filtering differed. Sequencing used immunoSEQ multiplex PCR; TCRdb keeps in-frame clones, though not all of them. That table gives V, J and clone size, and the DNA gave D and trimming. This table holds 1,100,000 or so clones, 78% found once. Concerning this clone: What it binds is not known.

This receptor was obtained from a man between 18 and 35 years old in good health. Some clones in this sample may be carry-over from other donors' samples. Specimen: memory CD4+ T cells from PBMCs. Indicated subset: CD45RA-negative fraction.

The CDR3 reads CASSPTGQTSRSSYEQYF. DNA of the CDR3: TGTGCCAGCAGCCCGACAGGGCAAACGTCGAGGAGCTCCTACGAGCAGTACTTC. V is TRBV4-2 and J is TRBJ2-7; 7 nucleotides align to TRBD1. Germline V gene lookup returns CDR1 LGHNA and CDR2 YNFKEQ. Trimming cost V 4 bases and J 0 bases; bases outside gene matches: 15. This CDR3 contains 18 residues.